These 24 T cell receptor beta chains came from one sample sequenced in a study of blood T cell repertoires in COVID-19. Sequencing was performed with immunoSEQ multiplex PCR; in TCRdb, only in-frame clones are kept and a portion is missing. This table has under 300,000 clones, approximately 79% appearing once. Sequenced sample: peripheral blood. The origin of the receptors is a woman in her thirties or forties with active or convalescent COVID-19.

This chain joins TRBV7-9 and TRBJ2-5; 9 bases line up with TRBD2. Losses at the gene ends were 5 bases for V and 5 bases for J; bases not matched to a gene: 9. The CDR3 sequence is 15 residues long. The germline gives CDR1 SEHNR, CDR2 FQNEAQ (reference sequence). CDR3: CASSLQASGAETQYF. In DNA form, the CDR3 reads TGTGCCAGCAGCCTTCAAGCTAGCGGGGCGGAGACCCAGTACTTC.

The chain couples TRBV12-3 or TRBV12-4 to TRBJ1-6; D not resolved. The CDR3 sequence is 13 residues long. Trimming took 4 bases from V and 8 from J, leaving 9 bases between them. This chain's CDR3 is CASSSLQDSPLHF. The DNA for the CDR3 is TGTGCCAGCAGTTCCCTCCAGGATTCACCCCTCCACTTT.

This clone appeared once. The J gene is TRBJ1-2, the V gene TRBV29-1; possible D gene TRBD1, 6 bases. Germline V gene lookup returns CDR1 SQVTM and CDR2 ANQGSEA. The CDR3 runs 13 residues. V was pared by 6 bases and J by 4 bases, with 15 bases between. The CDR3 region has the DNA TGCAGCGTACCAACAGGGAACTTCTATGGCTACACCTTC. This gives the protein CSVPTGNFYGYTF.

This chain links TRBV2 with TRBJ1-1; no clear D. Deletions cut 4 bases from V and 0 bases from J, with 15 bases between. CDR3 size: 16 residues. In germline, CDR1 is SNHLY, CDR2 FYNNEI. As DNA, the CDR3 is TGTGCCAGCAGTGTGGCGGAGGACTACATGAACACTGAAGCTTTCTTT. This translates into CASSVAEDYMNTEAFF.

Remarks on this clone: The identical CDR3 is also encoded by other nucleotide sequences in the sample. This chain connects TRBV9 to TRBJ1-1; TRBD1 is a possible D gene (6 bases). The V and J ends lost 0 bases and 2 bases respectively, with 11 bases between them. CDR3 length equals 15 residues. Germline V gene sequence: CDR1 SGDLS, CDR2 YYNGEE. CDR3 in amino acids: CASSVVGQPNTEAFF. For the CDR3, the DNA is TGTGCCAGCAGCGTAGTTGGACAGCCAAACACTGAAGCTTTCTTT.

The chain uses TRBV5-4 and TRBJ2-5; 9 nucleotides match TRBD2. CDR1 is SGHNT and CDR2 is YYREEE in the germline V gene (reference sequence). Unmatched junction bases numbered 13, after V lost 0 bases and J lost 4 bases. The CDR3 is 18 amino acids. Here the CDR3 DNA reads TGTGCCAGCAGCTTGGACCCAGCGGGGGGCCTTCGGGTAGAGACCCAGTACTTC. Protein sequence: CASSLDPAGGLRVETQYF.

V usage is TRBV7-2 and J usage is TRBJ1-2; D not resolved. Germline V lookup: CDR1 SGHTA, CDR2 FQGNSA. V lost 0 bases to trimming and J lost 8 bases, with 10 bases between them. The CDR3 runs 13 residues. In nucleotides, the CDR3 is TGTGCCAGCAGCTTAGCTTCCCCTCGGGGCTACACCTTC. The encoded protein is CASSLASPRGYTF.

The rearrangement uses TRBV5-1 and TRBJ2-6; a possible D gene is TRBD2 (5 bases). This CDR3 has 16 residues. Germline values: CDR1 SGHRS, CDR2 YFSETQ. V was clipped by 0 bases and J by 2 bases, with 9 bases between them. The CDR3 DNA is TGCGCCAGCAGCTTGGGAGGGAGTACTGGGGCCAACGTCCTGACTTTC. Residues: CASSLGGSTGANVLTF.

This chain connects TRBV10-3 to TRBJ1-1, with D perhaps TRBD1 (5 bases). The CDR3 sequence is 12 residues long. Germline V gene sequence: CDR1 ENHRY, CDR2 SYGVKD. V shed 7 bases and J shed 5 bases, with 11 bases lying between them. For the CDR3, the DNA is TGTGCCATCAAAGTGGGGCGAACTGAAGCTTTCTTT. This encodes CAIKVGRTEAFF.

The V gene is TRBV19, the J gene TRBJ2-5, with 9 bases identical to TRBD1. The J segment lost 4 bases and the V segment lost 5 bases, leaving 5 bases of the junction unmatched. CDR1 and CDR2 (germline): LNHDA, SQIVND (reference sequence). The CDR3 sequence is 14 residues long. For the CDR3, the DNA is TGTGCCAGTAGTCCAACGACAGGGGGAGAGACCCAGTACTTC. This sequence encodes CASSPTTGGETQYF.

Written as DNA, the CDR3 is TGCGCCAGCAGCCAAGGGGGGCCGGGATTAGACACTGAAGCTTTCTTT. The encoded protein is CASSQGGPGLDTEAFF. This chain links TRBV4-1 with TRBJ1-1, with D possibly being TRBD1 (6 bases). Trimming took 1 base from V and 3 from J, leaving 15 bases between them. The CDR3 runs 16 residues. Germline V CDR1 and CDR2: MGHRA, YSYEKL.

The chain employs TRBV6-2 or TRBV6-3 and TRBJ2-2; TRBD2 agrees at 9 bases. The J segment lost 5 bases and the V segment lost 5 bases, leaving 6 bases of the junction unmatched. The CDR3 totals 15 residues. Germline V gene lookup returns CDR1 MNHEY and CDR2 SVGEGT. The CDR3: CASSPGTSLTGELFF. DNA of the CDR3: TGTGCCAGCAGTCCCGGGACTAGCCTAACCGGGGAGCTGTTTTTT.

The V gene is TRBV2, the J gene TRBJ1-5; the D gene is possibly TRBD1 (5 bases). V was pared by 6 bases and J by 0 bases, with 12 bases between. The CDR3 is 15 amino acids. Looked up from germline, CDR1 is SNHLY and CDR2 is FYNNEI. The CDR3 protein is CASSGDLGSNQPQHF. The CDR3 region has the DNA TGTGCCAGCAGCGGGGACTTGGGTAGCAATCAGCCCCAGCATTTT.

This chain connects TRBV21-1 to TRBJ1-5; the table's D call, TRBD1, was not checked against the DNA. TRBV21-1 is a recognized pseudogene. This CDR3 is built from 17 residues. The CDR3 region has the DNA TGTGCCAGCATTCTCTCAGGGGTCTTTTATAGCAATCAGCCCCAGCATTTT. It yields the protein CASILSGVFYSNQPQHF.

This clone has a handful of counts. This chain links TRBV6-6 with TRBJ1-2; 9 nucleotides line up with TRBD1. CDR3 size: 16 residues. Germline lookup yields CDR1 MNHNY and CDR2 SVGAGI (reference sequence). V trimming: 3 bases; J trimming: 4 bases; junction bases outside the gene matches: 9. For the CDR3, the DNA is TGTGCCAGCAGTTATCCCGGGACAGGGAGTTCCTATGGCTACACCTTC. It translates to CASSYPGTGSSYGYTF.

The count of this clone is one. The chain recombines TRBV2 with TRBJ1-4; 9 bases map to TRBD1. Germline V lookup: CDR1 SNHLY, CDR2 FYNNEI. With 1 base clipped from V and 12 bases from J, the junction kept 12 bases outside the gene matches. This CDR3 contains 16 residues. Written as DNA, the CDR3 is TGTGCCAGCAGTGAAGGAATCCCTTCCGGGGACAGGGAACTGTTTTTT. It yields the protein CASSEGIPSGDRELFF.

V gene TRBV3-1 (or the pseudogene TRBV3-2) combines with J gene TRBJ2-1; 9 positions agree with TRBD2. The CDR3 sequence is 11 residues long. Germline V gene data show CDR1 as LGHDT and CDR2 as YNNKEL (reference sequence). After removal of 5 bases from V and 13 bases from J, the junction contained 3 bases not matched to a gene. The CDR3 loop reads CASSNSGGQFF. DNA for the CDR3: TGTGCCAGCAGCAATAGCGGGGGACAGTTCTTC.

The chain links TRBV28 to TRBJ1-1, with 7 nucleotides matching TRBD1. The ends lost 6 bases at V and 3 bases at J; junction bases unmatched: 10. Germline V gene data show CDR1 as MDHEN and CDR2 as SYDVKM. CDR3 length: 15 residues. The chain's CDR3 is CASSPIGQEYTEAFF. Here the CDR3 DNA reads TGTGCCAGCAGCCCAATCGGACAGGAGTACACTGAAGCTTTCTTT.

J is TRBJ1-6 and V is TRBV29-1, with 8 positions matching TRBD1. The CDR3 runs 14 residues. In germline, CDR1 is SQVTM, CDR2 ANQGSEA. V gave up 5 bases and J gave up 9 bases; unmatched junction bases: 9. CDR3 bases: TGCAGCGTTACGATGGACAGGGCGGGTTCACCCCTCCACTTT. Protein sequence: CSVTMDRAGSPLHF.

This chain joins TRBV5-1 and TRBJ1-1; 7 positions agree with TRBD1. J lost 4 bases, V lost 2 bases, and 2 bases had no gene match. Germline V gene sequence: CDR1 SGHRS, CDR2 YFSETQ. The CDR3 sequence is 13 residues long. The CDR3 spells CASSFDRATEAFF. The DNA of the CDR3 is TGCGCCAGCAGCTTTGACAGGGCCACTGAAGCTTTCTTT.

The chain combines TRBV6-5 with TRBJ1-1, with D perhaps matching TRBD1 (5 bases). Germline V gives CDR1 MNHEY, CDR2 SVGAGI. The CDR3 is 14 amino acids. The ends were cut back, 2 bases at V and 1 base at J, with 8 bases in the middle. The CDR3 nucleotides are TGTGCCAGCAGTTACATGGACAAGAACACTGAAGCTTTCTTT. Protein product: CASSYMDKNTEAFF.

The chain joins TRBV2 to TRBJ2-7; 9 bases are shared with TRBD1. There are 13 residues in the CDR3. Germline V CDR1 and CDR2: SNHLY, FYNNEI. Germline trimming cut 4 bases from V and 5 bases from J; bases unmatched to any gene: 3. The CDR3 DNA reads as TGTGCCAGCAGTGGGGACAGGGTTGACGAGCAGTACTTC. Its protein product is CASSGDRVDEQYF.

This chain links TRBV7-6 with TRBJ2-5; 7 nucleotides agree with TRBD1. This CDR3 contains 14 residues. In germline, CDR1 is SGHVS, CDR2 FNYEAQ. The V and J ends lost 4 bases and 3 bases, in that order; junction bases with no gene match: 5. CDR3: CASSWAGTEETQYF. As DNA, the CDR3 is TGTGCCAGCAGCTGGGCCGGGACAGAAGAGACCCAGTACTTC.

This clone was picked up one time. The V and J genes are TRBV27 and TRBJ1-2, with 9 bases matching TRBD1. Unmatched junction bases numbered 4, after V lost 4 bases and J lost 1 base. There are 15 residues in the CDR3. The germline gives CDR1 MNHEY, CDR2 SMNVEV (reference sequence). The CDR3 sequence is CASSSGTGHNYGYTF. The CDR3 bases are TGTGCCAGCAGTTCCGGGACAGGGCATAACTATGGCTACACCTTC.